These T cell receptor beta chains were read from a single sample in a study of shared clonotypes between healthy human individuals. Assay used: immunoSEQ multiplex PCR; TCRdb lists only in-frame clones, some missing. The data contain 450,000 to 500,000 clones, about 72% of them singletons. Sample: PBMCs. The receptor source for this set is a woman between 35 and 50 years old in good health. Some clones in this sample may be carry-over from other donors' samples. CDR3s include the opening cysteine and the closing phenylalanine or tryptophan. Each record gives: CDR3 length, clone size, J gene, V gene, D gene, CDR3 protein, CDR3 DNA. D genes are given only for firm matches. Expanded clones are given a class, and other clones once, few, many or no size at all.

14,NA,TRBJ2-7,TRBV4-2,NA,CASSQGGSIYEQYF,TGTGCCAGCAGCCAAGGGGGCAGTATCTACGAGCAGTACTTC
13,NA,TRBJ2-2,TRBV28,NA,CASTWEATGELFF,TGTGCCAGCACCTGGGAAGCCACCGGGGAGCTGTTTTTT
18,NA,TRBJ2-5,TRBV11-2,TRBD2,CASSLGTSGSPKSETQYF,TGTGCCAGCAGCTTAGGGACTAGCGGGAGTCCCAAATCAGAGACCCAGTACTTC
15,NA,TRBJ2-7,TRBV19,NA,CASSIMSEGHYEQYF,TGTGCCAGTAGTATAATGAGCGAGGGTCACTACGAGCAGTACTTC
18,NA,TRBJ2-1,TRBV7-2,TRBD2,CASSFGFAGGRSYNEQFF,TGTGCCAGCAGCTTTGGTTTTGCGGGAGGTAGGTCCTACAATGAGCAGTTCTTC
14,NA,TRBJ2-7,TRBV7-2,NA,CASSLDLGSYEQYF,TGTGCCAGCAGCTTAGATCTGGGATCCTACGAGCAGTACTTC
13,NA,TRBJ2-7,TRBV6-5,TRBD1,CASGDRETYEQYF,TGTGCCAGCGGAGACAGGGAAACCTACGAGCAGTACTTC
13,NA,TRBJ2-7,TRBV4-1,NA,CASSQETHREQYF,TGCGCCAGCAGCCAAGAAACCCATCGCGAGCAGTACTTC
15,NA,TRBJ2-1,TRBV27,TRBD2,CASRTSGSVYNEQFF,TGTGCCTCACGGACTAGCGGGAGTGTATACAATGAGCAGTTCTTC
15,NA,TRBJ2-1,TRBV7-9,TRBD2,CASSSRTSGSDEQFF,TGTGCCAGCAGCTCCAGGACTAGCGGGAGTGATGAGCAGTTCTTC
13,NA,TRBJ2-3,TRBV5-1,NA,CASSAASTDTQYF,TGCGCCAGCAGCGCAGCTAGCACAGATACGCAGTATTTT
16,NA,TRBJ2-1,TRBV7-9,NA,CASSPYTTTADNEQFF,TGTGCCAGCAGCCCCTACACTACGACCGCGGACAATGAGCAGTTCTTC
15,NA,TRBJ2-1,TRBV7-2,NA,CASSLVVGGYNEQFF,TGTGCCAGCAGCTTAGTCGTCGGGGGTTACAATGAGCAGTTCTTC
14,NA,TRBJ2-1,TRBV28,NA,CASSFGDLGNEQFF,TGTGCCAGCAGTTTCGGGGACTTGGGGAATGAGCAGTTCTTC
13,NA,TRBJ2-5,TRBV5-1,NA,CASSFQGSETQYF,TGCGCCAGCAGCTTTCAAGGATCCGAGACCCAGTACTTC
17,NA,TRBJ2-1,TRBV11-2,TRBD2,CASSPRTSGSSYNEQFF,TGTGCCAGCAGCCCCCGGACTAGCGGGAGCTCCTACAATGAGCAGTTCTTC
14,NA,TRBJ2-7,TRBV6-1,NA,CASSEFVIATEQYF,TGTGCCAGCAGTGAGTTTGTTATAGCTACCGAGCAGTACTTC
14,NA,TRBJ1-1,TRBV4-1,NA,CASSQPGNSAEAFF,TGCGCCAGCAGCCAGCCGGGGAACAGCGCTGAAGCTTTCTTT
13,once,TRBJ2-7,TRBV27,TRBD1,CASSLQTGLEQYF,TGTGCCAGCAGTCTCCAGACAGGGCTTGAGCAGTACTTC
12,NA,TRBJ1-2,TRBV28,NA,CASSQGQHGYTF,TGTGCCAGCAGCCAAGGACAACATGGCTACACCTTC
17,NA,TRBJ2-7,TRBV5-6,TRBD1,CASSSGSGTGGSYEQYF,TGTGCCAGCAGCTCGGGGTCCGGGACAGGGGGATCCTACGAGCAGTACTTC
14,NA,TRBJ2-1,TRBV7-9,NA,CASSLLFSYNEQFF,TGTGCCAGCAGCTTACTATTCAGCTACAATGAGCAGTTCTTC
15,NA,TRBJ2-4,TRBV4-2,NA,CASSQGRRAKNIQYF,TGTGCCAGCAGCCAAGGCAGACGGGCCAAAAACATTCAGTACTTC
14,few,TRBJ1-4,TRBV29-1,TRBD1,CSAVRGTGNEKLFF,TGCAGCGCTGTCCGCGGGACAGGGAACGAAAAACTGTTTTTT
16,once,TRBJ2-5,TRBV10-3,NA,CAISESYWEATGTQYF,TGTGCCATCAGTGAGTCCTATTGGGAAGCTACGGGGACCCAGTACTTC
14,NA,TRBJ2-1,TRBV11-2,TRBD2,CASSLDILAGAQFF,TGTGCCAGCAGCTTAGATATTTTAGCGGGGGCGCAGTTCTTC
13,once,TRBJ2-7,TRBV7-9,TRBD1,CASSGRQGGEQYF,TGTGCCAGCAGCGGACGACAGGGGGGCGAGCAGTACTTC
18,NA,TRBJ2-6,TRBV6-4,NA,CASSEGSRGPSGANVLTF,TGTGCCAGCAGTGAGGGGAGCCGGGGTCCCTCTGGGGCCAACGTCCTGACTTTC
16,NA,TRBJ2-6,TRBV19,TRBD2,CASSIYGLAIVNVLTF,TGTGCCAGTAGTATCTACGGACTAGCGATAGTCAACGTCCTGACTTTC
13,NA,TRBJ2-7,TRBV18,NA,CASSPGNSYEQYF,TGTGCCAGCTCACCAGGGAACTCCTACGAGCAGTACTTC
15,NA,TRBJ2-3,TRBV28,TRBD2,CASSPGGSRSDTQYF,TGTGCCAGCAGCCCGGGAGGGAGTCGATCAGATACGCAGTATTTT
13,NA,TRBJ2-1,TRBV19,NA,CASSMVTRGEQFF,TGTGCCAGTAGTATGGTGACTAGAGGTGAGCAGTTCTTC
15,few,TRBJ1-2,TRBV4-2,NA,CASSQEYQGLNGYTF,TGTGCCAGCAGCCAAGAGTATCAGGGCTTAAATGGCTACACCTTC
15,NA,TRBJ2-1,TRBV28,TRBD2,CASSSSASGYNEQFF,TGTGCCAGCAGTTCTTCTGCTAGCGGGTACAATGAGCAGTTCTTC
15,NA,TRBJ1-1,TRBV6-1,TRBD1,CASSEGWTGSAEAFF,TGTGCCAGCAGTGAAGGGTGGACAGGGTCCGCTGAAGCTTTCTTT
17,NA,TRBJ2-3,TRBV7-9,TRBD2,CASSLGGVAGAGDTQYF,TGTGCCAGCAGCTTAGGAGGGGTAGCGGGAGCGGGAGATACGCAGTATTTT
15,NA,TRBJ2-1,TRBV5-1,TRBD2,CASSGGGLAGPGQFF,TGCGCCAGCAGCGGGGGTGGGCTAGCGGGACCCGGACAGTTCTTC